The entry below gives a single T cell receptor (beta chain) sequence along with its context. The data stem from a study of blood T cell repertoires in COVID-19. V gave up 6 bases and J gave up 0 bases, with 9 bases separating them. The length of the CDR3 is 13 residues. Germline V gene lookup returns CDR1 SEHNR and CDR2 FQNEAQ (reference sequence). Only in-frame clones appear in the TCRdb table, and some are missing; sequencing was by immunoSEQ multiplex PCR. Here the sample spans roughly 300,000 clones, 70% to 90% being singletons. This TCR came from a woman in her twenties or thirties who had recovered from COVID-19. The V call is TRBV7-9, the J call TRBJ2-7, with D tentatively TRBD2 (6 bases). The sample was PBMCs or T cells enriched from blood (not recorded which). The CDR3 sequence: CASRVEGSYEQYF. CDR3 in DNA: TGTGCCAGCAGAGTGGAGGGCTCCTACGAGCAGTACTTC.